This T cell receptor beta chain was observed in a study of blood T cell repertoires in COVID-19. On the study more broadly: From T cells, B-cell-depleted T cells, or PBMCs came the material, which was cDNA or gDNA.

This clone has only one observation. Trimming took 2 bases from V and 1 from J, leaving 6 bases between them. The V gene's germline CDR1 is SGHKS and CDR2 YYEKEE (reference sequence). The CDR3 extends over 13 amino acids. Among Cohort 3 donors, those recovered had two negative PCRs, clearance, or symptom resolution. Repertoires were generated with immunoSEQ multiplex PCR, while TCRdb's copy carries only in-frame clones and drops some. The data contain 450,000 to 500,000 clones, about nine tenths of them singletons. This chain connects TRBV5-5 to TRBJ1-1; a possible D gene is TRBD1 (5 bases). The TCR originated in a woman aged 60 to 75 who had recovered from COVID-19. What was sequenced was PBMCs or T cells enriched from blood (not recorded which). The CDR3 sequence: CASSFQGNTEAFF. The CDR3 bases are TGTGCCAGCAGCTTCCAGGGGAACACTGAAGCTTTCTTT. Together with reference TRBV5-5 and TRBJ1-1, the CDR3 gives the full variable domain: DAGVTQSPTHLIKTRGQQVTLRCSPISGHKSVSWYQQVLGQGPQFIFQYYEKEERGRGNFPDRFSARQFPNYSSELNVNALLLGDSALYLCASSFQGNTEAFFGQGTRLTVV.